These T cell receptor beta chains were read from a single sample in a study of PD-L1 blockade in urothelial cancer. Sequenced by immunoSEQ multiplex PCR; TCRdb stores in-frame clones only, minus some. The sample has 53,000 or so clones; approximately 83% are singletons. The specimen was PBMCs, collected around atezolizumab (anti-PD-L1) treatment. The receptors shown here come from a man in his fifties or sixties with urothelial cancer. Each CDR3 is given with its conserved first and last residue. A D gene is named only where the DNA matches it firmly. Size is omitted from some rows. Given values are once, few, many or a class for expanded clones.

>-|TRBJ2-3|TRBV30|few
TGTGCCTGGAGTGACGCCAGCGCCACAGATACGCAGTATTTT
CAWSDASATDTQYF
>TRBD1|TRBJ2-5|TRBV12-5|-
TGTGCTAGTGGTTTCGTAACAGGGGGAGAGGAGACCCAGTACTTC
CASGFVTGGEETQYF
>-|TRBJ2-5|TRBV4-2|once
TGTGCCAGCAGGCCCGGGTTGGGGGCCTCTATTTGGACCCAGTACTTC
CASRPGLGASIWTQYF
>TRBD1|TRBJ1-4|TRBV28|-
TGTGCCAGCAGCTCGGGACAGGGGGCGGGAAAACTGTTTTTT
CASSSGQGAGKLFF
>TRBD1|TRBJ2-1|TRBV7-2|-
TGTGCCAGCAGCCCTGACAGGGGGCTAGGAAATGAGCAGTTCTTC
CASSPDRGLGNEQFF
>TRBD2|TRBJ2-1|TRBV6-1|-
TGTGCCAGCAGTGAACTCGGGGGGAGTTCGTACAATGAGCAGTTCTTC
CASSELGGSSYNEQFF
>-|TRBJ1-6|TRBV9|-
TGTGCCAGCAGCGTAGGTGGGGGGGGTTCACCCCTCCACTTT
CASSVGGGGSPLHF
>-|TRBJ1-4|TRBV5-1|-
TGCGCCAGCAGCTTGGAAGGCGTACCCGTGAGGGAAAAACTGTTTTTT
CASSLEGVPVREKLFF
>TRBD2|TRBJ2-5|TRBV9|-
TGTGCCAGCAGCGTAGGCGGTAGCGGGGGGGCGAAGACCCAGTACTTC
CASSVGGSGGAKTQYF
>TRBD1|TRBJ1-3|TRBV19|-
TGTGCCAGTAGTCTCCAGGGGGCCGCTGGAAACACCATATATTTT
CASSLQGAAGNTIYF
>TRBD2|TRBJ2-7|TRBV28|-
TGTGCCACCCGGAGGACTAGCGGCTACGAGCAGTACTTC
CATRRTSGYEQYF
>-|TRBJ2-2|TRBV5-1|once
TGCGCCAGCAGCTTGGCCTCTTTCCCTAGCGTGGCCGGGGAGCTGTTTTTT
CASSLASFPSVAGELFF
>TRBD1|TRBJ2-7|TRBV19|-
TGTGCCAGTAGTATTCTACCGGGACAGAACTCCTACGAGCAGTACTTC
CASSILPGQNSYEQYF
>TRBD1|TRBJ2-3|TRBV7-6|-
TGTGCCAGCAGCCCCTGGGGCGGGATCGGACAGGGGGCACGGGATACGCAGTATTTT
CASSPWGGIGQGARDTQYF
>TRBD2|TRBJ2-1|TRBV7-3|-
TGTGCCAGCAGCTTATGGCCTAGCGGGGGATACAATGAGCAGTTCTTC
CASSLWPSGGYNEQFF
>-|TRBJ1-1|TRBV10-3|-
TGTGCCATCAGCCATGTGAACACTGAAGCTTTCTTT
CAISHVNTEAFF
>TRBD1|TRBJ1-1|TRBV30|few
TGTGCCTGGAACCCCGGGGGACAGGGGGACACTGAAGCTTTCTTT
CAWNPGGQGDTEAFF
>TRBD1|TRBJ2-7|TRBV5-1|-
TGCGCCAGCAGCTTGGGGGGACAGGGGTTCTACGAGCAGTACTTC
CASSLGGQGFYEQYF
>TRBD1|TRBJ2-7|TRBV7-9|-
TGTGCCAGCAGCTTAAGGACAGGGGGGAACTCCTACGAGCAGTACTTC
CASSLRTGGNSYEQYF
>TRBD1|TRBJ1-6|TRBV15|-
TGTGCCACCAGCAGGGGACCGGGGACAGGGGGCTCACCCCTCCACTTT
CATSRGPGTGGSPLHF
>-|TRBJ2-7|TRBV5-6|-
TGTGCCAGCAGCTTCACGAGCTCCTACGAGCAGTACTTC
CASSFTSSYEQYF
>-|TRBJ1-1|TRBV11-3|-
TGTGCCAGCAGCTCCCAGGACAGAGAAGCTTTCTTT
CASSSQDREAFF
>TRBD1|TRBJ1-1|TRBV5-3|-
TGTGCCAGAAGCGGGGACAGGGGGCGAACTGAAGCTTTCTTT
CARSGDRGRTEAFF
>-|TRBJ1-1|TRBV20-1|-
TGCAGTGCTACAAAGAACACTGAAGCTTTCTTT
CSATKNTEAFF
>-|TRBJ2-1|TRBV30|-
TGTGCCTGGAGTCCATATAAGGGGGAGCAGTTCTTC
CAWSPYKGEQFF